This T cell receptor (beta chain) is from a study of T-cell reconstitution after alpha-beta-depleted transplantation in children. Study outcomes and limitations: Expanded graft clones numbering several hundred reportedly gave rise to alpha-beta T cells about two months after transplant.

A TCRbeta library incorporating unique molecular identifiers was prepared. TCRdb re-derived calls from the PCR reads in MiXCR, one entry per CDR3 protein. This sample yields about 300,000 distinct CDR3 sequences, of which around 9.1% are seen a single time; over 6% belongs to the top ten. The sample holds many counts of this clonotype. Its antigen is unknown. The length of the CDR3 is 16 residues. The germline V gene has CDR1 DFQATT and CDR2 SNEGSKA (reference sequence). Trimming stripped 4 bases from V and 2 bases from J, with 19 bases between. Sequenced material: PBMCs, taken before TCRalphabeta/CD19-depleted stem cell transplant. This receptor was identified in a boy less than two years old with acute myeloid leukemia, due to receive a stem cell transplant. This chain joins TRBV20-1 and TRBJ2-3; D is perhaps TRBD1 or TRBD2 (5 bases each). CDR3 in amino acids: CSATSRRDGPTDTQYF. The CDR3 DNA sequence: TGCAGTGCTACCAGTCGCCGGGACGGACCCACAGATACGCAGTATTTT.